The 28 T cell receptor beta chains listed next were all sequenced from one sample in a study of regulatory T cells in long-lasting Graves disease. Time point here: newly diagnosed GD, antithyroid drugs for less than 3 months. From PBMCs, RNA was extracted and then used to make the TCR library. Investigators prepared the TCR beta libraries by applying iRepertoire HTBI primers and Arm-PCR of CDR3 regions. Each CDR3 protein gets one entry after TCRdb re-called the multiplex PCR reads with MiXCR. Among hundreds of thousands of distinct CDR3 sequences listed, around 17% were seen once. The sample also formed part of further work on T cells in Graves' hyperthyroidism and ophthalmopathy.

The sample in question was peripheral blood mononuclear cells (PBMCs), obtained at new diagnosis, from a patient treated with antithyroid drugs. Source of these receptors: a man aged 35-49 years with Graves disease.

V and J are TRBV20-1 and TRBJ2-6; the match to TRBD1 covers 9 bases. Trimming at V came to 6 bases and at J to 0 bases, leaving 6 bases not matched to a gene. This CDR3 is 16 amino acids long. Germline V gene sequence: CDR1 DFQATT, CDR2 SNEGSKA (reference sequence). The CDR3 bases are TGCAGTGCGTCCGGGACAGGGTCCTCTGGGGCCAACGTCCTGACTTTC. Protein sequence: CSASGTGSSGANVLTF.

This clonotype was counted a few times. The chain links TRBV5-4 to TRBJ2-7; D might be TRBD1 (6 bases). CDR3 size: 14 residues. Germline V gene sequence: CDR1 SGHNT, CDR2 YYREEE (reference sequence). V was pared by 2 bases and J by 7 bases, with 16 bases between. CDR3 sequence: CASSLHATRGEQYF. For the CDR3, the DNA is TGTGCCAGCAGCTTACATGCTACGAGGGGGGAGCAGTACTTC.

This clonotype was recorded many times. CDR3 sequence (DNA): TGTGCCAGCAATCCGGGACAACGCAATCAGCCCCAGCATTTT. Protein: CASNPGQRNQPQHF. The rearrangement uses TRBV5-8 and TRBJ1-5; TRBD1 is a possible D gene (6 bases). Trimming took 6 bases from V and 2 from J, leaving 12 bases between them. Germline V CDR1 and CDR2: SGHTS, YDEGEE. This CDR3 has 14 residues.

This clonotype showed up many times. The chain links TRBV4-2 to TRBJ2-7, with 14 nucleotides matching TRBD2. Unmatched junction bases numbered 4, after V lost 1 base and J lost 5 bases. Germline V gene lookup returns CDR1 LGHNA and CDR2 YNFKEQ. The CDR3 runs to 16 residues. CDR3 sequence reads: CASSQGTSGGSHEQYF. DNA for the CDR3: TGTGCCAGCAGCCAAGGGACTAGCGGGGGGTCCCACGAGCAGTACTTC.

The chain combines TRBV18 with TRBJ2-7; 10 nucleotides match TRBD1. The germline V gene encodes CDR1 KGHSH and CDR2 LQKENI. The CDR3 runs 17 residues. Trimming at V came to 6 bases and at J to 5 bases, leaving 16 bases not matched to a gene. This CDR3 reads CASSAPSLGQGLNEQYF. The CDR3 bases are TGTGCCAGCTCGGCCCCTTCTCTGGGACAGGGGTTAAACGAGCAGTACTTC.

This clonotype was counted at least ten times. The genes are TRBV2 and TRBJ2-3, with TRBD2 matching over 7 bases. V dropped 1 base and J dropped 1; count of bases not matched to a gene: 2. This CDR3 has 15 amino acids. Germline CDR1 is SNHLY and CDR2 is FYNNEI. The CDR3 loop is CASSEGSGGTDTQYF. CDR3 sequence (DNA): TGTGCCAGCAGTGAAGGCAGCGGGGGCACAGATACGCAGTATTTT.

This clonotype came up a few times. In nucleotides, the CDR3 is TGTGCCACCAGTGACCCGAGGAGTATCGACTATGGCTACACCTTC. The encoded protein is CATSDPRSIDYGYTF. The genes are TRBV24-1 and TRBJ1-2; no reliable D call. Trimming pared 4 bases from V and 3 bases from J, leaving 14 bases between. This CDR3 region has 15 residues. Looked up from germline, CDR1 is KGHDR and CDR2 is SFDVKD.

A word on this clonotype: This may be a read error: a much more frequent sequence differs by one nucleotide. The chain carries TRBV3-1 and TRBJ2-4; 12 bases agree with TRBD2. The CDR3 extends over 15 amino acids. Trimming removed 6 bases from V and 6 bases from J; junction bases left unmatched: 6. CDR1 and CDR2 (germline): LGHDT, YNNKEL (reference sequence). DNA for the CDR3: TGTGCCAGCAGTTCCACGGGACTAGCGGGAAACATTCAGTACTTC. Translated: CASSSTGLAGNIQYF.

This chain joins TRBV5-5 and TRBJ1-2; possible D gene TRBD1, 6 bases. Germline values: CDR1 SGHKS, CDR2 YYEKEE (reference sequence). Trimming removed 4 bases at V and 8 bases at J, with 18 bases between. The CDR3 is 14 residues long. CDR3 in DNA: TGTGCCAGCAGCCAAGTCAACCGGAGGGGGGGCTACACCTTC. This codes for CASSQVNRRGGYTF.

The gene calls are TRBV20-1 and TRBJ2-3, with 10 bases that match TRBD2. CDR1 and CDR2 (germline): DFQATT, SNEGSKA (reference sequence). The CDR3 consists of 15 residues. V shed 4 bases, J shed 2 bases, and the junction held 6 bases outside the gene matches. CDR3 loop: CSATQLAGNTDTQYF. CDR3 bases: TGCAGTGCTACCCAACTAGCGGGGAACACAGATACGCAGTATTTT.

This clonotype was observed a handful of times. The gene calls are TRBV9 and TRBJ2-2; unclear D gene. The germline V and J ends were trimmed by 1 base and 6 bases, with 10 bases remaining between them. The CDR3 totals 14 residues. From germline, CDR1 is SGDLS and CDR2 YYNGEE. This CDR3 is CASSVNSAAGELFF. The CDR3, as DNA: TGTGCCAGCAGCGTAAATAGTGCCGCCGGGGAGCTGTTTTTT.

The sample holds many counts of this clonotype. The rearrangement links TRBV12-3 or TRBV12-4 to TRBJ1-4, with TRBD1 matching over 11 bases. V shed 8 bases, J shed 4 bases, and the junction held 6 bases outside the gene matches. The length of the CDR3 is 15 residues. The chain's CDR3 is CASGQGAQGNEKLFF. The CDR3 DNA reads TGTGCCAGCGGACAGGGGGCGCAGGGTAATGAAAAACTGTTTTTT.

This clonotype was seen a few times. The chain carries TRBV30 and TRBJ1-4; the D gene is possibly TRBD1 (5 bases). Per germline, CDR1 GTSNPN and CDR2 SVGIG (reference sequence). The CDR3 totals 13 residues. V was cut by 0 bases and J by 8 bases, with 10 bases left in between. The CDR3 region is CAWSVGGFEKLFF. In DNA, the CDR3 is TGTGCCTGGAGTGTCGGGGGTTTCGAAAAACTGTTTTTT.

The chain has TRBV19 and TRBJ1-5; possibly TRBD1 for D (6 bases). The CDR3 length is 15 residues. Germline CDR1 and CDR2: LNHDA and SQIVND (reference sequence). Trimming pared 3 bases from V and 6 bases from J, leaving 15 bases between. The CDR3 loop reads CASSILRQASQPQHF. In DNA form, the CDR3 reads TGTGCCAGTAGTATCCTCCGACAGGCCTCTCAGCCCCAGCATTTT.

Many counts were recorded for this clonotype. The rearrangement links TRBV4-3 to TRBJ2-7, with D possibly being TRBD1 or TRBD2 (5 bases each). V shed 3 bases and J shed 4 bases, with 16 bases lying between them. Germline V gene sequence: CDR1 LGHNA, CDR2 YSLEER. This CDR3 contains 15 residues. This CDR3 is CASSQASGTEYEQYF. As DNA, the CDR3 is TGCGCCAGCAGCCAGGCCTCCGGGACGGAGTACGAGCAGTACTTC.

In its sample, this clonotype was seen many times. The junction differs from germline at one of its ends, possibly a read error. The V gene is TRBV12-3 or TRBV12-4, the J gene TRBJ1-6, with 10 bases lining up with TRBD1. The CDR3 spans 12 residues. Here the CDR3 DNA reads TGTGCCAGCAGAGCTCCGACAGGGGGCGAGATATTT. It encodes CASRAPTGGEIF.

This sequence joins TRBV6-1 and TRBJ2-2, with 8 bases that match TRBD1. The CDR3 has 17 residues. CDR1 is MNHNS, CDR2 SASEGT, per germline. V was pared by 6 bases and J by 1 base, with 10 bases of the junction left unmatched. CDR3 residues: CASSRNQGARNTGELFF. In DNA form, the CDR3 reads TGTGCCAGCAGCCGGAATCAGGGGGCCCGGAACACCGGGGAGCTGTTTTTT.

The V call is TRBV14, the J call TRBJ2-2, with D perhaps TRBD2 (6 bases). Trimming shortened V by 5 bases and J by 2 bases, and 15 bases separated the two germline ends. From germline, CDR1 is SGHDN and CDR2 FVKESK. CDR3 length equals 16 residues. The CDR3, as DNA: TGTGCCAGCAGCTCCCGGAGCGGGTACAACACCGGGGAGCTGTTTTTT. This encodes CASSSRSGYNTGELFF. The variable domain in full, completed from reference TRBV14 and TRBJ2-2, reads EAGVTQFPSHSVIEKGQTVTLRCDPISGHDNLYWYRRVMGKEIKFLLHFVKESKQDESGMPNNRFLAERTGGTYSTLKVQPAELEDSGVYFCASSSRSGYNTGELFFGEGSRLTVL.

The table lists this clonotype with many counts. The V and J genes are TRBV5-1 and TRBJ2-1, with 10 bases matching TRBD2. This CDR3 is 15 amino acids long. The junction had 7 bases not matched to a gene; V was cut back by 5 bases and J by 5 bases. CDR1 SGHRS and CDR2 YFSETQ come from the germline V gene. The DNA of the CDR3 is TGCGCCAGCAGACCAGGGACTAGCGACCACAATGAGCAGTTCTTC. Translation gives CASRPGTSDHNEQFF.

This clonotype showed up many times. V and J are TRBV7-3 and TRBJ1-3; a weak D match, TRBD1 (5 bases). In germline, CDR1 is SGHTA, CDR2 FQGTGA. This CDR3 contains 15 residues. V lost 5 bases and J lost 4, with 15 bases in between. This chain's CDR3 is CASSVDPRGGNTIYF. CDR3 DNA sequence: TGTGCCAGCAGCGTCGACCCGCGGGGCGGAAACACCATATATTTT. Drawing the rest from reference TRBV7-3 and TRBJ1-3, the complete variable domain is GAGVSQTPSNKVTEKGKYVELRCDPISGHTALYWYRQSLGQGPEFLIYFQGTGAADDSGLPNDRFFAVRPEGSVSTLKIQRTERGDSAVYLCASSVDPRGGNTIYFGEGSWLTVV.

The J gene is TRBJ2-7, the V gene TRBV7-6; the D is unclear. This CDR3 has 15 residues. Germline CDR1 reads SGHVS; CDR2 reads FNYEAQ. The V end lost 1 base, the J end lost 0 bases, and 10 bases lay between the germline ends. The CDR3 sequence: CASSLDGGRSYEQYF. The CDR3 DNA reads as TGTGCCAGCAGCTTAGACGGTGGGCGCTCCTACGAGCAGTACTTC. Full variable domain (remainder filled in from reference TRBV7-6 and TRBJ2-7): GAGVSQSPRYKVTKRGQDVALRCDPISGHVSLYWYRQALGQGPEFLTYFNYEAQQDKSGLPNDRFSAERPEGSISTLTIQRTEQRDSAMYRCASSLDGGRSYEQYFGPGTRLTVT.

This clonotype was picked up many times. The rearrangement uses TRBV28 and TRBJ2-3; 8 nucleotides agree with TRBD1. CDR3 length: 14 residues. The trim removed 2 bases at V and 4 bases at J, leaving 2 bases unmatched. The germline CDR1 and CDR2 sequences are MDHEN and SYDVKM. CDR3 sequence (DNA): TGTGCCAGCAGTTTACTGACAGGGGCAGATACGCAGTATTTT. The encoded protein is CASSLLTGADTQYF.

The sample holds many counts of this clonotype. The rearrangement links TRBV12-3 or TRBV12-4 to TRBJ2-3; the D gene is possibly TRBD2 (6 bases). Trimming shortened V by 6 bases and J by 3 bases, and 19 bases separated the two germline ends. The CDR3 contains 16 residues. CDR3 DNA sequence: TGTGCCAGCAGCAGACTAGAAGGATTGGTTACAGATACGCAGTATTTT. It specifies CASSRLEGLVTDTQYF.

This clonotype was observed a handful of times. The chain combines TRBV6-5 with TRBJ1-4; weak D call: TRBD1 (6 bases). This CDR3 has 16 amino acids. The V gene's germline CDR1 is MNHEY and CDR2 SVGAGI. V lost 0 bases, J lost 8 bases, and 16 bases lay in between. The CDR3 DNA sequence: TGTGCCAGCAGTTACTCGAGTACACAGGGTAACGAAAAACTGTTTTTT. Translating gives CASSYSSTQGNEKLFF.

The rearrangement links TRBV2 to TRBJ1-6, with 10 bases aligning to TRBD1. The CDR3 length is 15 residues. V gave up 6 bases and J gave up 9 bases; unmatched junction bases: 8. Per the germline V gene, CDR1 is SNHLY and CDR2 is FYNNEI. The CDR3 spells CASSPRGQGLSPLHF. In nucleotides, the CDR3 is TGTGCCAGCAGCCCGAGGGGACAGGGGCTTTCACCCCTCCACTTT.

This clonotype showed up many times. The chain combines TRBV28 with TRBJ2-7; the D is unclear. The CDR3 has 12 residues. CDR1 and CDR2 (germline): MDHEN, SYDVKM. Deletions cut 8 bases from V and 5 bases from J, with 13 bases between. The CDR3 coding sequence is TGTGCCAGCTCCACCGGTAATGACGAGCAGTACTTC. Its protein is CASSTGNDEQYF. The variable domain in full, completed from reference TRBV28 and TRBJ2-7, reads DVKVTQSSRYLVKRTGEKVFLECVQDMDHENMFWYRQDPGLGLRLIYFSYDVKMKEKGDIPEGYSVSREKKERFSLILESASTNQTSMYLCASSTGNDEQYFGPGTRLTVT.

This clonotype was counted between two and nine times. The V call is TRBV4-2, the J call TRBJ2-3; 10 positions match TRBD2. Germline trimming cut 4 bases from V and 2 bases from J; bases unmatched to any gene: 9. Germline V gene data show CDR1 as LGHNA and CDR2 as YNFKEQ. The CDR3 has 17 residues. The DNA for the CDR3 is TGTGCCAGCAGCCCCAACCTAAGCGGGGGGGTCACAGATACGCAGTATTTT. Amino acid sequence: CASSPNLSGGVTDTQYF.

This chain uses TRBV18 with TRBJ1-1; D is possibly TRBD1 (5 bases). The CDR3 runs to 15 residues. V shed 4 bases and J shed 3 bases, with 15 bases lying between them. Germline loops: CDR1 KGHSH, CDR2 LQKENI. This chain's CDR3 is CASSRDQGGHTEAFF. CDR3 DNA: TGTGCCAGCTCACGAGACCAGGGTGGCCACACTGAAGCTTTCTTT. Variable domain in full (rest from reference TRBV18 and TRBJ1-1): NAGVMQNPRHLVRRRGQEARLRCSPMKGHSHVYWYRQLPEEGLKFMVYLQKENIIDESGMPKERFSAEFPKEGPSILRIQQVVRGDSAAYFCASSRDQGGHTEAFFGQGTRLTVV.